The sequence of this TCR beta chain was determined in a study of T-cell reconstitution after alpha-beta-depleted transplantation in children. Study-wide findings and caveats: Where alpha-beta T cells came from about two months after transplant was reportedly several hundred expanded graft clones. After transplant, high TCRbeta diversity at day 60 in some patients arose from surviving recipient T cells and thymic progenitors. One year post-transplant, T-cell counts and diversity were largely derived from T cells produced anew.

V was clipped by 5 bases and J by 7 bases; unmatched bases: 7. This CDR3 has 14 residues. Germline V CDR1 and CDR2: SGHVS, FNYEAQ. The authors prepared the TCRbeta library with unique molecular identifiers. TCRdb reanalysed the PCR reads using MiXCR and keeps one entry per CDR3 protein. The data contain around 490,000 distinct CDR3 sequences, about an eighth of them singletons. This clonotype has a handful of counts. Its specificity is not known. This sequence was found in a female patient aged 2 to 10 who had a stem cell transplant for aplastic anemia, so the T cells may come from the graft donor. The source was PBMCs, mostly from graft donor cells, collected 180 days after TCRalphabeta/CD19-depleted stem cell transplant. This sequence joins TRBV7-6 and TRBJ2-1; 8 positions match TRBD2. The CDR3 is CASSRPGLDNEQFF. The DNA of the CDR3 is TGTGCCAGCAGCCGACCGGGACTAGATAATGAGCAGTTCTTC.